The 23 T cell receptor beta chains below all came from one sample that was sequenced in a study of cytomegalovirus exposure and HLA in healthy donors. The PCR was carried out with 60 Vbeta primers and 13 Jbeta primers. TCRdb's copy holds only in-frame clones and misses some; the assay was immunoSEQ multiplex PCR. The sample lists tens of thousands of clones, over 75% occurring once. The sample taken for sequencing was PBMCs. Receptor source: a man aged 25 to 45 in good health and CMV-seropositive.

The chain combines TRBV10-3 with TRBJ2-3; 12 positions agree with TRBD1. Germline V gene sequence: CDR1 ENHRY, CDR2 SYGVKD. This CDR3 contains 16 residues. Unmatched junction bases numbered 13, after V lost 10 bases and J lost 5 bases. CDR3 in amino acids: CASTPRDRGQGDTQYF. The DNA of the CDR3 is TGTGCCAGCACACCCCGGGACAGGGGGCAGGGAGATACGCAGTATTTT.

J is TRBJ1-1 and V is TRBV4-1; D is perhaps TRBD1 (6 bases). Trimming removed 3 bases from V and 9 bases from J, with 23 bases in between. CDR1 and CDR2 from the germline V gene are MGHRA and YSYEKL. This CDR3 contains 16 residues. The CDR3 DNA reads TGCGCCAGCAGCCAGGGAGAGTACTCGACAGGACGGCAAGCTTTCTTT. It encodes CASSQGEYSTGRQAFF.

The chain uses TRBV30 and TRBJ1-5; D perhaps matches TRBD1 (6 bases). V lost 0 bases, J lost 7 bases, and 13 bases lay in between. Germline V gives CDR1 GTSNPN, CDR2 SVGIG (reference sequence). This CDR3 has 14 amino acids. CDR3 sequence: CAWSVGGAGQPQHF. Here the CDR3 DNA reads TGTGCCTGGAGTGTGGGGGGGGCTGGCCAGCCCCAGCATTTT.

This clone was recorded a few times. CDR3 sequence: CASSSWGQVSTEAFF. CDR3 sequence (DNA): TGTGCCAGCAGTTCGTGGGGACAGGTGAGCACTGAAGCTTTCTTT. This chain connects TRBV27 to TRBJ1-1; the match to TRBD1 covers 8 bases. The CDR3 spans 15 residues. V shed 4 bases and J 4 bases; nucleotides not matched to a gene: 8. Germline values: CDR1 MNHEY, CDR2 SMNVEV (reference sequence).

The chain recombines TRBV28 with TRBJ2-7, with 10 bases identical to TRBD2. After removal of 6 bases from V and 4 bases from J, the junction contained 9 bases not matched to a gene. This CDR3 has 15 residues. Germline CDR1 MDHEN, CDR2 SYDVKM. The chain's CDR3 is CASSRTSGSTYEQYF. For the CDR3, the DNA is TGTGCCAGCAGCCGGACTAGCGGAAGTACTTACGAGCAGTACTTC.

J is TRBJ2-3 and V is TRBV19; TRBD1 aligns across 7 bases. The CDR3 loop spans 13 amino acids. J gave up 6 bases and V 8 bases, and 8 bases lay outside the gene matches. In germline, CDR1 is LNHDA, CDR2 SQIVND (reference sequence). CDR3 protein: CASLPTGEDTQYF. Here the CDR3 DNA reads TGTGCCAGTCTCCCAACAGGGGAGGATACGCAGTATTTT.

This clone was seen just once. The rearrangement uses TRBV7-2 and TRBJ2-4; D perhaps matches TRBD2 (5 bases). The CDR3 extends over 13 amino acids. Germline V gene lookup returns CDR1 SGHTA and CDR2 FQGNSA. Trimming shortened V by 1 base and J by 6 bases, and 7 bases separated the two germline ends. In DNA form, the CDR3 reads TGTGCCAGCAGCTTAGGCGGACTAAACATTCAGTACTTC. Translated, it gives CASSLGGLNIQYF.

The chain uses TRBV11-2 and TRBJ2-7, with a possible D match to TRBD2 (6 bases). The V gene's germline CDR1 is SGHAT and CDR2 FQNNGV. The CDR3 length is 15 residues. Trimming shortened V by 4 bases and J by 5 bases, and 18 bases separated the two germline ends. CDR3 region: CASSSWASGGDEQYV. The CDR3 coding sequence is TGTGCCAGCAGCTCCTGGGCCAGTGGAGGGGACGAGCAGTACGTC.

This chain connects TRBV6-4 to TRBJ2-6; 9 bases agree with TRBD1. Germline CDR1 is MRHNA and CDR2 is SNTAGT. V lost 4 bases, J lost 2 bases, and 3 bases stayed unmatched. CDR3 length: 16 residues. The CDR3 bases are TGTGCCAGCAGTGCAGGGACAGGGACTGGGGCCAACGTCCTGACTTTC. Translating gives CASSAGTGTGANVLTF.

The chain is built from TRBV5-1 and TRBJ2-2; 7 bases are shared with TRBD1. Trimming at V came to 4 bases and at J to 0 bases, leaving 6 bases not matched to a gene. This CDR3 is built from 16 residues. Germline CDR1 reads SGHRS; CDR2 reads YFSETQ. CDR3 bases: TGCGCCAGCAGCCACGACAGGGCTTCGAACACCGGGGAGCTGTTTTTT. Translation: CASSHDRASNTGELFF.

The CDR3 DNA is TGCAGCGTTGGGCGGGAGGGCCGTTATGGGACCCAGTACTTC. Its translation is CSVGREGRYGTQYF. The chain employs TRBV29-1 and TRBJ2-5; 9 bases align to TRBD2. The V segment lost 4 bases and the J segment 7 bases; nucleotides outside the gene matches: 10. CDR3 size: 14 residues. CDR1 and CDR2 from the germline V gene are SQVTM and ANQGSEA.

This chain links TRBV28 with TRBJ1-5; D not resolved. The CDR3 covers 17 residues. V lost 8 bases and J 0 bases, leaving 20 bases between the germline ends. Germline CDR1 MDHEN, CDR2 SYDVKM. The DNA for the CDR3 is TGTGCCAGCGGTCTACAGCGGGCGCTTAGTAGCAATCAGCCCCAGCATTTT. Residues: CASGLQRALSSNQPQHF. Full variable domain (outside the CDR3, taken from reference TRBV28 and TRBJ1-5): DVKVTQSSRYLVKRTGEKVFLECVQDMDHENMFWYRQDPGLGLRLIYFSYDVKMKEKGDIPEGYSVSREKKERFSLILESASTNQTSMYLCASGLQRALSSNQPQHFGDGTRLSIL.

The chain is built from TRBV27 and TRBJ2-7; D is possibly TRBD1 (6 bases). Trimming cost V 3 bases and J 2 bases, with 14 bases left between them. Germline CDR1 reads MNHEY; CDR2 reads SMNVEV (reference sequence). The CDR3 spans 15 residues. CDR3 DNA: TGTGCCAGCAGTTTGTCTATACAGGGCCCCTACGAGCAGTACGTC. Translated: CASSLSIQGPYEQYV.

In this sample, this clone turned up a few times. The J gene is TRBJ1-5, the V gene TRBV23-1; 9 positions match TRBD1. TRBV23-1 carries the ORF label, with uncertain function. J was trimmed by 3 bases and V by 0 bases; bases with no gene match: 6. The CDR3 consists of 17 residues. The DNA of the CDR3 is TGCGCCAGCAGTCAATCGGGACAGGGTGGAAACAATCAGCCCCAGCATTTT. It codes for CASSQSGQGGNNQPQHF.

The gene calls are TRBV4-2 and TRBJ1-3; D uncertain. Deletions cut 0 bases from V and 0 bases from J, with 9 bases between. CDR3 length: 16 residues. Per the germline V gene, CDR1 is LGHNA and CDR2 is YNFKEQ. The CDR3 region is CASSQERRISGNTIYF. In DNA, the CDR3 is TGTGCCAGCAGCCAAGAAAGGAGGATCTCTGGAAACACCATATATTTT.

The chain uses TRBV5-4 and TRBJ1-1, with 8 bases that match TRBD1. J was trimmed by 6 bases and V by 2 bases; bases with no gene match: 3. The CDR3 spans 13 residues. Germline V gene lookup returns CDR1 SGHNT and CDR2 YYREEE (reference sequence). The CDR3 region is CASSLQGVPEAFF. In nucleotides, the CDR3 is TGTGCCAGCAGCTTACAGGGGGTGCCTGAAGCTTTCTTT.

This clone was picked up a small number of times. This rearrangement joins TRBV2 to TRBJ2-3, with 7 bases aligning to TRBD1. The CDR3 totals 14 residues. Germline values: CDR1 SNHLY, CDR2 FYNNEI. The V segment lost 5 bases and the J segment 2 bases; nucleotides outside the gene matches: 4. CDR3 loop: CASSRDRVTDTQYF. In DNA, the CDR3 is TGTGCCAGCAGTCGAGACAGGGTCACAGATACGCAGTATTTT.

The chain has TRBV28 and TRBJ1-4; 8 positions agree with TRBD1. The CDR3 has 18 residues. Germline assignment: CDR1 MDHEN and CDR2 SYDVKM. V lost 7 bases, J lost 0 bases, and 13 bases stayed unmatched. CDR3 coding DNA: TGTGCCAGCACACCTCGGACAGGGCACTATCCAACTAATGAAAAACTGTTTTTT. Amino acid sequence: CASTPRTGHYPTNEKLFF.

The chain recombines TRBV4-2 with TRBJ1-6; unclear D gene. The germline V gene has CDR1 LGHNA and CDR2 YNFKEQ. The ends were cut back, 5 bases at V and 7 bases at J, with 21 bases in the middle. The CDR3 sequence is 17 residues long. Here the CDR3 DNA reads TGTGCCAGCAGCGTCCCCGGGGAATCTATCGGGAATTCACCCCTCCACTTT. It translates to CASSVPGESIGNSPLHF.

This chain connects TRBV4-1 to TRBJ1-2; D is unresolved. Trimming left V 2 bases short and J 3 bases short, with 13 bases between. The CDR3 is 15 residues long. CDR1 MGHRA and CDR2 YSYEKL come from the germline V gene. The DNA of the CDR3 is TGCGCCAGCAGCCAAAGTCCGGCAAGCGACTATGGCTACACCTTC. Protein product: CASSQSPASDYGYTF.

In nucleotides, the CDR3 is TGTGCCTGGAGTGTAGAGGGCCGCGAGCAGTACTTC. Protein sequence: CAWSVEGREQYF. The gene calls are TRBV30 and TRBJ2-7; a possible D gene is TRBD2 (5 bases). Trimming removed 0 bases at V and 6 bases at J, with 9 bases between. The CDR3 has 12 amino acids. The germline V gene encodes CDR1 GTSNPN and CDR2 SVGIG (reference sequence).

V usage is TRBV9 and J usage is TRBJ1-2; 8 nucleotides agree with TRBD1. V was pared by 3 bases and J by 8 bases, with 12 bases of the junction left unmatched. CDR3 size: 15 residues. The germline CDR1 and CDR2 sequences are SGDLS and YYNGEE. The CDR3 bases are TGTGCCAGCAGCGGGACAGGGTCCGAAGTGCGGGGCTACACCTTC. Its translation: CASSGTGSEVRGYTF. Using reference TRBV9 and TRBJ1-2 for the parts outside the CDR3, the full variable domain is DSGVTQTPKHLITATGQRVTLRCSPRSGDLSVYWYQQSLDQGLQFLIQYYNGEERAKGNILERFSAQQFPDLHSELNLSSLELGDSALYFCASSGTGSEVRGYTFGSGTRLTVV.

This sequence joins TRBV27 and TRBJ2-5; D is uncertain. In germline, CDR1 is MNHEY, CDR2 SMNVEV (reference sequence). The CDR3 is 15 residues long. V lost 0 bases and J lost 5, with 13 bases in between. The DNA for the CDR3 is TGTGCCAGCAGTTTATCGTATGAGGCGTCGGAGACCCAGTACTTC. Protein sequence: CASSLSYEASETQYF.